These 30 T cell receptor beta chains were sequenced from one sample in a study of T cells in Graves' hyperthyroidism and ophthalmopathy. Template material for amplifying TCR beta CDR3 regions consisted of RNA transcripts. An initial round of RT-PCR targeting the TCR CDR3 relied on the HTBI primer set. TCRdb passed the multiplex PCR reads through MiXCR, listing each CDR3 protein once. Among 500,000 to 550,000 distinct CDR3 sequences, 15% to 20% were seen once, and the ten largest hold approximately 50%. Sequencing was performed on blood. These receptors were collected from a middle-aged man with Graves' ophthalmopathy.

There are many counts of this clonotype. The rearrangement joins TRBV11-2 to TRBJ2-7, with 10 bases matching TRBD2. The germline gives CDR1 SGHAT, CDR2 FQNNGV. The CDR3 covers 19 residues. The V and J ends lost 1 base and 1 base, in that order; junction bases with no gene match: 13. CDR3 sequence (DNA): TGTGCCAGCAGCTTAGCTGGCATTTACTGGACTAGCGGTTCCTACGAGCAGTACTTC. Translated: CASSLAGIYWTSGSYEQYF.

The table lists this clonotype with many counts. The chain recombines TRBV11-2 with TRBJ2-5; TRBD2 matches at 10 bases. J was trimmed by 3 bases and V by 4 bases; bases with no gene match: 5. The CDR3 is 15 amino acids. CDR1 SGHAT and CDR2 FQNNGV come from the germline V gene. The CDR3: CASSSRLAGKETQYF. CDR3 in DNA: TGTGCCAGCAGCTCCCGACTAGCGGGTAAAGAGACCCAGTACTTC.

This clonotype was observed a few times. The gene calls are TRBV7-2 and TRBJ2-7; 8 nucleotides line up with TRBD1. V shed 5 bases and J 0 bases; nucleotides not matched to a gene: 6. In germline, CDR1 is SGHTA, CDR2 FQGNSA. The CDR3 loop spans 15 amino acids. The chain's CDR3 is CASSMTGVSSYEQYF. CDR3 DNA: TGTGCCAGCAGCATGACAGGGGTTTCCTCCTACGAGCAGTACTTC.

This chain connects TRBV19 to TRBJ2-1; no firm D call. The germline V gene has CDR1 LNHDA and CDR2 SQIVND (reference sequence). V was clipped by 3 bases and J by 3 bases, with 3 bases between them. The CDR3 covers 12 residues. The CDR3 is CASSIDYNEQFF. DNA for the CDR3: TGTGCCAGTAGTATCGACTACAATGAGCAGTTCTTC.

The V and J genes are TRBV30 and TRBJ2-1; no clear D gene. This CDR3 spans 11 amino acids. V was cut by 3 bases and J by 10 bases, with 10 bases left in between. Germline CDR1 reads GTSNPN; CDR2 reads SVGIG (reference sequence). CDR3 sequence: CAWSRSLEQFF. The CDR3 nucleotides read TGTGCCTGGAGCAGAAGCCTAGAGCAGTTCTTC.

This clonotype turned up a few times. The V and J genes are TRBV29-1 and TRBJ2-7; D is possibly TRBD2 (5 bases). The ends were cut back, 1 base at V and 5 bases at J, with 6 bases in the middle. This CDR3 contains 11 residues. Germline CDR1 and CDR2: SQVTM and ANQGSEA. The CDR3: CSVEGRNEQYF. CDR3 coding DNA: TGCAGCGTTGAAGGGAGGAACGAGCAGTACTTC.

This clonotype was recorded at least ten times. As DNA, the CDR3 is TGTGCCAGCAGTTTCATTGTCTTCGGGACACCCCAAAGTCCCTTCAATGAGCAGTTCTTC. It yields the protein CASSFIVFGTPQSPFNEQFF. The chain employs TRBV12-3 or TRBV12-4 and TRBJ2-1; weak D call: TRBD1 (6 bases). V lost 3 bases and J lost 6, with 30 bases in between. The length of the CDR3 is 20 residues.

This clonotype was detected many times. The chain joins TRBV28 to TRBJ1-1; 7 nucleotides agree with TRBD1. Germline V gives CDR1 MDHEN, CDR2 SYDVKM. Trimming removed 3 bases from V and 9 bases from J; junction bases left unmatched: 13. CDR3 length equals 15 residues. This CDR3 reads CASSLGGEGGRKAFF. CDR3 coding DNA: TGTGCCAGCAGTTTGGGGGGCGAAGGGGGCCGTAAAGCTTTCTTT. The full variable domain, rest sourced from reference TRBV28 and TRBJ1-1, is DVKVTQSSRYLVKRTGEKVFLECVQDMDHENMFWYRQDPGLGLRLIYFSYDVKMKEKGDIPEGYSVSREKKERFSLILESASTNQTSMYLCASSLGGEGGRKAFFGQGTRLTVV.

The chain recombines TRBV6-2 or TRBV6-3 with TRBJ2-3; TRBD1 agrees at 10 bases. Trimming took 7 bases from V and 5 from J; bases not matched to a gene: 12. The CDR3 covers 16 residues. CDR1 MNHEY and CDR2 SVGEGT come from the germline V gene. The CDR3 coding sequence is TGTGCCAGCACCCGCGACAGGGGGCCGGAGGGAGATACGCAGTATTTT. Protein: CASTRDRGPEGDTQYF.

This clonotype was recorded many times. CDR3 in amino acids: CASAPGTWDEQFF. The CDR3 nucleotides are TGTGCCAGCGCCCCCGGGACCTGGGATGAGCAGTTCTTC. The chain has TRBV2 and TRBJ2-1; D might be TRBD1 or TRBD2, each matching 5 bases. V shed 8 bases and J shed 8 bases, with 16 bases lying between them. The CDR3 extends over 13 amino acids. Germline V CDR1 and CDR2: SNHLY, FYNNEI.

This clonotype was found many times. This chain links TRBV18 with TRBJ1-2; tentative D call: TRBD1 (5 bases). V was pared by 3 bases and J by 4 bases, with 9 bases between. The CDR3 runs 13 residues. Per the germline V gene, CDR1 is KGHSH and CDR2 is LQKENI. The CDR3 protein is CASSPQGAYGYTF. In DNA form, the CDR3 reads TGTGCCAGCTCACCCCAGGGTGCCTATGGCTACACCTTC.

V gene TRBV7-9 combines with J gene TRBJ2-5; 8 nucleotides agree with TRBD1. V dropped 6 bases and J dropped 5; count of bases not matched to a gene: 8. This CDR3 is 14 amino acids long. Germline assignment: CDR1 SEHNR and CDR2 FQNEAQ (reference sequence). The CDR3 loop is CASRVGTGDETQYF. The DNA for the CDR3 is TGTGCCAGCAGGGTGGGGACAGGAGATGAGACCCAGTACTTC.

This clonotype occurred a few times. The chain joins TRBV19 to TRBJ1-1; D gene ambiguous. The CDR3 is 14 residues long. Trimming cost V 3 bases and J 4 bases, with 12 bases left between them. The germline V gene encodes CDR1 LNHDA and CDR2 SQIVND (reference sequence). The CDR3, as DNA: TGTGCCAGTAGTATCTCTTGGTCCCCCACTGAAGCTTTCTTT. Its translation: CASSISWSPTEAFF.

This clonotype was counted at least ten times. The chain has TRBV28 and TRBJ2-5; 16 bases match TRBD2. CDR3 length: 17 amino acids. V gave up 6 bases and J gave up 0 bases; unmatched junction bases: 4. CDR1 and CDR2 (germline): MDHEN, SYDVKM. The CDR3 here is CASSPGLAGGNQETQYF. The CDR3, as DNA: TGTGCCAGCAGCCCGGGACTAGCGGGAGGGAACCAAGAGACCCAGTACTTC.

V usage is TRBV6-4 and J usage is TRBJ1-2; weak D call: TRBD1 (5 bases). Germline CDR1 reads MRHNA; CDR2 reads SNTAGT. The length of the CDR3 is 13 residues. Trimming shortened V by 1 base and J by 8 bases, and 11 bases separated the two germline ends. The CDR3 DNA follows: TGTGCCAGCAGTGACTTCGGAGGGGTCGGCTACACCTTC. This sequence encodes CASSDFGGVGYTF.

This clonotype was detected ten times or more. The chain links TRBV27 to TRBJ2-7; TRBD2 matches 12 bases. Germline CDR1 is MNHEY and CDR2 is SMNVEV (reference sequence). The CDR3 is made up of 16 amino acids. Unmatched junction bases numbered 6, after V lost 6 bases and J lost 0 bases. The CDR3 protein is CASRLLAGGSSYEQYF. For the CDR3, the DNA is TGTGCCAGCAGACTACTAGCGGGAGGATCCTCCTACGAGCAGTACTTC.

The chain recombines TRBV3-1 with TRBJ2-1; 8 positions match TRBD1. The germline gives CDR1 LGHDT, CDR2 YNNKEL (reference sequence). Trimming removed 5 bases from V and 8 bases from J; junction bases left unmatched: 11. This CDR3 is built from 15 residues. DNA of the CDR3: TGTGCCAGCAGCTACACAGGGGGAATCGGTTATGAGCAGTTCTTC. Its translation is CASSYTGGIGYEQFF.

The chain links TRBV7-6 to TRBJ2-7, with 7 bases fitting TRBD2. The DNA end lines up better with TRBJ2-1; the J call may be wrong. Per the germline V gene, CDR1 is SGHVS and CDR2 is FNYEAQ. This CDR3 is 15 amino acids long. The chain's CDR3 is CASSLGEGTLDEQFF. CDR3 coding DNA: TGTGCCAGCAGCTTAGGGGAGGGGACTCTCGACGAGCAGTTCTTC.

This clonotype was recorded at least ten times. CDR3 sequence (DNA): TGTGCCAGCAGACAGCCAGCGATGACTACAGATACGCAGTATTTT. Protein sequence: CASRQPAMTTDTQYF. V is TRBV27 and J is TRBJ2-3; the D is unclear. V lost 6 bases, J lost 3 bases, and 16 bases lay in between. Germline CDR1 is MNHEY and CDR2 is SMNVEV (reference sequence). This CDR3 region has 15 residues.

The chain uses TRBV15 and TRBJ2-2; 10 bases are shared with TRBD2. This CDR3 is built from 17 residues. Germline CDR1 is LNHNV and CDR2 is YYDKDF (reference sequence). The V and J ends lost 0 bases and 6 bases, in that order; junction bases with no gene match: 7. The DNA of the CDR3 is TGTGCCACCAGCAGAGACATCGTAGCGGGAGGTTCCGGGGAGCTGTTTTTT. This encodes CATSRDIVAGGSGELFF.

This clonotype occurred a few times. The J gene is TRBJ2-7, the V gene TRBV19; no definite D call. This CDR3 comprises 11 residues. The germline V gene has CDR1 LNHDA and CDR2 SQIVND (reference sequence). V lost 7 bases to trimming and J lost 4 bases, with 8 bases between them. DNA of the CDR3: TGTGCCAGTAAGGACCGGTACGAGCAGTACTTC. Translation gives CASKDRYEQYF.

The CDR3 is CASILRRGQMNTEAFF. The CDR3 nucleotides are TGTGCCAGCATCCTCCGGCGGGGCCAAATGAACACTGAAGCTTTCTTT. The J gene is TRBJ1-1, the V gene TRBV11-1; perhaps TRBD1 as D (5 bases). The CDR3 length is 16 residues. V dropped 7 bases and J dropped 0 bases, with 18 bases sitting between them. CDR1 SGHAT and CDR2 FQDESV come from the germline V gene (reference sequence).

On this clonotype: The germline gene is not matched at one end of the junction; a read error may be the cause. The genes are TRBV5-1 and TRBJ2-1; D is possibly TRBD2 (5 bases). This CDR3 contains 16 residues. The germline gives CDR1 SGHRS, CDR2 YFSETQ. CDR3 bases: TGCACCAGCAGCTTGTATCGGGAAGTTGGCTACAATGAGCAGTTCTTC. It is translated as CTSSLYREVGYNEQFF.

In its sample, this clonotype was seen once. The rearrangement links TRBV5-4 to TRBJ1-1; no reliable D call. CDR1 and CDR2 from the germline V gene are SGHNT and YYREEE (reference sequence). The V end lost 3 bases, the J end lost 4 bases, and 22 bases lay between the germline ends. The CDR3 has 17 residues. CDR3 loop: CASSSDAGQAMSTEAFF. CDR3 DNA: TGTGCCAGCAGCTCGGACGCCGGTCAGGCAATGAGCACTGAAGCTTTCTTT.

The chain joins TRBV7-9 to TRBJ2-1; no definite D call. Germline V gene data show CDR1 as SEHNR and CDR2 as FQNEAQ (reference sequence). The CDR3 is 13 residues long. Trimming took 5 bases from V and 5 from J, leaving 10 bases between them. The CDR3 DNA is TGTGCCAGCAGCCCGTACTTGAACAATGAGCAGTTCTTC. Translation: CASSPYLNNEQFF.

Details on this clonotype: A much more abundant neighbour one base away suggests this may be a read error. This chain joins TRBV7-2 and TRBJ2-2; D is unclear. From germline, CDR1 is SGHTA and CDR2 FQGNSA. The CDR3 loop spans 12 amino acids. The CDR3 region has the DNA TGTGCCAGCAGCTTGAACGCCGGGGAGCTGTTTTTT. It translates to CASSLNAGELFF.

This clonotype was recorded a few times. The J gene is TRBJ2-7, the V gene TRBV18; D call uncertain. This CDR3 is built from 13 residues. The germline gives CDR1 KGHSH, CDR2 LQKENI. V was clipped by 3 bases and J by 7 bases, with 13 bases between them. The CDR3 DNA reads as TGTGCCAGCTCACCTTCCGCCCTGGGGGAGCAGTACTTC. It translates to CASSPSALGEQYF.

V gene TRBV19 combines with J gene TRBJ1-2, with TRBD1 as a possible D gene (6 bases). The germline V gene encodes CDR1 LNHDA and CDR2 SQIVND (reference sequence). This CDR3 region has 15 residues. Trimming removed 3 bases at V and 2 bases at J, with 13 bases between. CDR3 residues: CASSMFQGKNYGYTF. In DNA, the CDR3 is TGTGCCAGTAGTATGTTCCAGGGGAAGAACTATGGCTACACCTTC.

The chain employs TRBV5-1 and TRBJ1-4; D uncertain. Matching the DNA end better, TRBJ2-2 makes the J call doubtful. The CDR3 runs 11 residues. Germline V gene sequence: CDR1 SGHRS, CDR2 YFSETQ. CDR3 amino acids: CASSLAQELFF. The CDR3 DNA reads as TGCGCCAGCAGCTTGGCCCAGGAGCTGTTTTTT.

J is TRBJ1-2 and V is TRBV4-3, with 10 bases matching TRBD1. V shed 4 bases, J shed 7 bases, and the junction held 9 bases outside the gene matches. The CDR3 totals 15 residues. Germline CDR1 is LGHNA and CDR2 is YSLEER. Here the CDR3 DNA reads TGCGCCAGCAGCCCTCACAACGACAGGGGGCTTGGCTACACCTTC. Translation gives CASSPHNDRGLGYTF.